Each of the 32 T cell receptor beta chains below was sequenced from the same sample in a study of T cells in Graves' hyperthyroidism and ophthalmopathy. Amplified TCR beta CDR3 regions came from RNA transcripts. First-round RT-PCR of the TCR CDR3 relied on the HTBI primer set. MiXCR, applied by TCRdb to the multiplex PCR reads, yields one record per CDR3 protein. Of approximately 640,000 distinct CDR3 sequences detected, around a sixth appear once; the ten largest clones hold around a sixth. Material: blood. The origin of the receptors is a man aged 45-65 years with Graves' hyperthyroidism.

This clonotype was seen once. V and J are TRBV4-1 and TRBJ2-1; D tentatively reads TRBD1 or TRBD2 (5 bases each). Looked up from germline, CDR1 is MGHRA and CDR2 is YSYEKL. CDR3 length equals 18 residues. V was cut by 1 base and J by 3 bases, with 19 bases left in between. CDR3 DNA: TGCGCCAGCAGCCAAGTCTTGGGAGCAGGGCGAATCTACAATGAGCAGTTCTTC. Translation: CASSQVLGAGRIYNEQFF.

The chain has TRBV7-9 and TRBJ2-1; TRBD1 matches 9 bases. In germline, CDR1 is SEHNR, CDR2 FQNEAQ (reference sequence). Trimming at V came to 5 bases and at J to 7 bases, leaving 12 bases not matched to a gene. This CDR3 is 16 amino acids long. CDR3 amino acids: CASSGYRGQGWNEQFF. The DNA of the CDR3 is TGTGCCAGCAGCGGGTACAGGGGGCAGGGGTGGAATGAGCAGTTCTTC. The variable domain in full, with the rest retrieved from reference TRBV7-9 and TRBJ2-1, is DTGVSQNPRHKITKRGQNVTFRCDPISEHNRLYWYRQTLGQGPEFLTYFQNEAQLEKSRLLSDRFSAERPKGSFSTLEIQRTEQGDSAMYLCASSGYRGQGWNEQFFGPGTRLTVL.

This clonotype was detected ten times or more. The rearrangement joins TRBV4-1 to TRBJ1-1; weak D call: TRBD1 (5 bases). CDR1 and CDR2 from the germline V gene are MGHRA and YSYEKL. CDR3 length: 16 residues. The ends were cut back, 0 bases at V and 4 bases at J, with 15 bases in the middle. CDR3 nucleotide sequence: TGCGCCAGCAGCCAAGAACGCCTCCAGGGTCCCACTGAAGCTTTCTTT. Its protein is CASSQERLQGPTEAFF.

This clonotype was seen a few times. The chain recombines TRBV19 with TRBJ2-7; 8 bases line up with TRBD1. Germline V gene lookup returns CDR1 LNHDA and CDR2 SQIVND (reference sequence). The V segment lost 3 bases and the J segment 2 bases; nucleotides outside the gene matches: 3. This CDR3 spans 14 amino acids. Written as DNA, the CDR3 is TGTGCCAGTAGTATCCAGGGGGCTGCCTACGAGCAGTACTTC. It codes for CASSIQGAAYEQYF.

Many counts were recorded for this clonotype. The chain is built from TRBV3-1 and TRBJ2-2; unclear D gene. Germline CDR1 and CDR2: LGHDT and YNNKEL (reference sequence). Trimming pared 3 bases from V and 2 bases from J, leaving 10 bases between. The CDR3 consists of 15 residues. This CDR3 reads CASSQTRINTGELFF. CDR3 nucleotides: TGTGCCAGCAGCCAGACGAGGATAAACACCGGGGAGCTGTTTTTT.

This clonotype turned up a few times. The genes are TRBV5-1 and TRBJ1-1; D remains ambiguous. Germline CDR1 and CDR2: SGHRS and YFSETQ. This CDR3 spans 15 amino acids. The V gene lost 0 bases and the J gene lost 1 base, with 10 bases spanning the gap. CDR3 protein: CASSLAGRQNTEAFF. The CDR3 nucleotides are TGCGCCAGCAGCTTGGCCGGACGGCAGAACACTGAAGCTTTCTTT.

This clonotype was counted ten times or more. V is TRBV7-9 and J is TRBJ2-1, with D possibly matching TRBD1 (6 bases). CDR1 and CDR2 from the germline V gene are SEHNR and FQNEAQ (reference sequence). This CDR3 is 14 amino acids long. V lost 2 bases, J lost 6 bases, and 11 bases lay in between. CDR3 coding DNA: TGTGCCAGCAGCTTATTCAACAGGGTCAATGAGCAGTTCTTC. Encoded protein: CASSLFNRVNEQFF.

This sequence joins TRBV19 and TRBJ2-1, with D possibly being TRBD2 (5 bases). In germline, CDR1 is LNHDA, CDR2 SQIVND (reference sequence). The CDR3 sequence is 15 residues long. V was shortened by 4 bases and J by 0 bases, with 10 bases between the two germline ends. This CDR3 is CASSTDWFSYNEQFF. The CDR3 DNA follows: TGTGCCAGTAGTACGGACTGGTTCTCCTACAATGAGCAGTTCTTC.

This clonotype was recorded at least ten times. The chain combines TRBV28 with TRBJ1-5; maybe TRBD1 (5 bases). The V gene lost 3 bases and the J gene lost 4 bases, with 10 bases spanning the gap. Looked up from germline, CDR1 is MDHEN and CDR2 is SYDVKM. The CDR3 is made up of 14 amino acids. Here the CDR3 DNA reads TGTGCCAGCAGTTTCGACAGTCCAAATCAGCCCCAGCATTTT. This encodes CASSFDSPNQPQHF.

The chain recombines TRBV12-3 or TRBV12-4 with TRBJ2-5; no definite D call. V was clipped by 3 bases and J by 2 bases, with 13 bases between them. The CDR3 totals 15 residues. Here the CDR3 DNA reads TGTGCCAGCAGTTTGAGGCAGAGTTATCAAGAGACCCAGTACTTC. Its protein product is CASSLRQSYQETQYF.

This clonotype has only a few counts. The chain joins TRBV12-3 or TRBV12-4 to TRBJ1-1, with D possibly matching TRBD1 (6 bases). V was trimmed by 3 bases and J by 3 bases, leaving 11 bases between them. This CDR3 has 14 amino acids. The CDR3 coding sequence is TGTGCCAGCAGTTTTGGGGGGCGGTACACTGAAGCTTTCTTT. Translating gives CASSFGGRYTEAFF.

Only a few counts were recorded for this clonotype. The V call is TRBV9, the J call TRBJ2-6, with 9 nucleotides matching TRBD1. This CDR3 contains 20 residues. Germline trimming cut 0 bases from V and 1 base from J; bases unmatched to any gene: 11. Germline loops: CDR1 SGDLS, CDR2 YYNGEE. The CDR3 nucleotides read TGTGCCAGCAGCGTAGGGTCGGGACAGGGAATTTGGTCTGGGGCCAACGTCCTGACTTTC. Translation: CASSVGSGQGIWSGANVLTF.

This clonotype turned up a few times. This chain joins TRBV11-3 and TRBJ2-1, with D perhaps being TRBD1 or TRBD2 (5 bases each). V was shortened by 0 bases and J by 3 bases, with 12 bases between the two germline ends. The length of the CDR3 is 16 residues. CDR1 and CDR2 from the germline V gene are SGHNT and YENEEA. The CDR3 nucleotides read TGTGCCAGCAGCTTAGAGGGGACCCGGGACTACAATGAGCAGTTCTTC. Protein sequence: CASSLEGTRDYNEQFF.

This clonotype was seen at least ten times. The gene calls are TRBV12-3 or TRBV12-4 and TRBJ1-1; D unresolved. Trimming pared 8 bases from V and 4 bases from J, leaving 5 bases between. The CDR3 length is 10 residues. Here the CDR3 DNA reads TGTGCCAGCGGAATCACTGAAGCTTTCTTT. Its translation: CASGITEAFF.

The rearrangement joins TRBV29-1 to TRBJ1-4; no clear D gene. Trimming left V 6 bases short and J 8 bases short, with 13 bases between. Germline CDR1 is SQVTM and CDR2 is ANQGSEA. The CDR3 totals 12 residues. The CDR3, as DNA: TGCAGCGTCATAGGCTTAGGGGAAAAACTGTTTTTT. It is translated as CSVIGLGEKLFF.

The chain combines TRBV20-1 with TRBJ1-2; D is undetermined. Germline values: CDR1 DFQATT, CDR2 SNEGSKA (reference sequence). CDR3 size: 14 residues. V was clipped by 6 bases and J by 1 base, with 15 bases between them. The CDR3 spells CSATEGAINYGYTF. The CDR3 region has the DNA TGCAGTGCCACCGAGGGAGCGATTAACTATGGCTACACCTTC.

The rearrangement uses TRBV9 and TRBJ2-1, with 16 bases lining up with TRBD2. V lost 1 base to trimming and J lost 10 bases; unmatched junction nucleotides: 5. This CDR3 is built from 16 residues. Germline CDR1 and CDR2: SGDLS and YYNGEE. CDR3 bases: TGTGCCAGCAGCGTATCCGGGACTAGCGGGAGGGACGAGCAGTTCTTC. This sequence encodes CASSVSGTSGRDEQFF.

Ten or more counts support this clonotype. CDR3 DNA: TGTGCCAGCAGTTTAGTTCTTTGGGGGTCTGGCACCGGGGAGCTGTTTTTT. It specifies CASSLVLWGSGTGELFF. The chain is built from TRBV12-3 or TRBV12-4 and TRBJ2-2, with D possibly being TRBD1 or TRBD2 (5 bases each). This CDR3 has 17 amino acids. V was trimmed by 1 base and J by 4 bases, leaving 16 bases between them.

This clonotype was picked up one time. V is TRBV6-2 or TRBV6-3 and J is TRBJ2-7; possibly TRBD1 or TRBD2 for D (5 bases each). This CDR3 is built from 16 residues. With 0 bases removed from V and 0 bases from J, the gap between germline ends came to 12 bases. Germline-derived CDR1 and CDR2 are MNHEY and SVGEGT. The CDR3 DNA follows: TGTGCCAGCAGTTACTCGGCCGGGACGGGCTCCTACGAGCAGTACTTC. This gives the protein CASSYSAGTGSYEQYF.

This clonotype has just one count. One end of the junction does not line up with germline, which may come from a read error. The rearrangement joins TRBV7-2 to TRBJ1-4; the D is unclear. This CDR3 is built from 15 residues. CDR1 SGHTA and CDR2 FQGNSA come from the germline V gene. CDR3 sequence reads: CASSLGPATNGKLFF. The CDR3 DNA reads TGTGCCAGCAGCCTAGGGCCGGCAACTAATGGAAAACTGTTTTTT. Full variable domain (outside the CDR3, taken from reference TRBV7-2 and TRBJ1-4): GAGVSQSPSNKVTEKGKDVELRCDPISGHTALYWYRQSLGQGLEFLIYFQGNSAPDKSGLPSDRFSAERTGGSVSTLTIQRTQQEDSAVYLCASSLGPATNGKLFFGSGTQLSVL.

This clonotype was observed a few times. CDR3 coding DNA: TGTGCCAGCATGCTTGGGGAGCAGTACTTC. This codes for CASMLGEQYF. The chain links TRBV28 to TRBJ2-7; D call uncertain. CDR3 length: 10 residues. Germline loops: CDR1 MDHEN, CDR2 SYDVKM. V was trimmed by 7 bases and J by 7 bases, leaving 8 bases between them.

This chain joins TRBV29-1 and TRBJ1-1; D not resolved. Per germline, CDR1 SQVTM and CDR2 ANQGSEA. The ends were cut back, 6 bases at V and 4 bases at J, with 15 bases in the middle. The CDR3 runs to 13 residues. The CDR3 DNA reads as TGCAGCGTGGACGCACCAACGGGCACTGAAGCTTTCTTT. Translated, it gives CSVDAPTGTEAFF.

This clonotype has a count of ten or more. This chain joins TRBV3-1 and TRBJ2-7; D call uncertain. CDR1 is LGHDT and CDR2 is YNNKEL in the germline V gene (reference sequence). This CDR3 comprises 13 residues. The V end lost 2 bases, the J end lost 3 bases, and 8 bases lay between the germline ends. The CDR3: CASSQPGVYEQYF. In nucleotides, the CDR3 is TGTGCCAGCAGCCAACCCGGAGTCTACGAGCAGTACTTC.

About this clonotype: This clone may be a read error of a much larger clone one base away. V gene TRBV19 combines with J gene TRBJ2-1; D is uncertain. Trimming removed 5 bases at V and 7 bases at J, with 15 bases between. The CDR3 has 14 residues. CDR1 is LNHDA, CDR2 SQIVND, per germline (reference sequence). Here the CDR3 DNA reads TGTGCCAGTAGTGTGCTCTCACTCGTAAATGAGCAGTTCTTC. Encoded protein: CASSVLSLVNEQFF.

This clonotype has a count of ten or more. J is TRBJ2-5 and V is TRBV28; the D gene could be TRBD1 or TRBD2 (6 bases each). V was pared by 4 bases and J by 4 bases, with 13 bases between. CDR3 size: 14 residues. Germline CDR1 and CDR2: MDHEN and SYDVKM. The CDR3 nucleotides are TGTGCCAGCAGTTCGGGGGCCGCGGGAGAGACCCAGTACTTC. Protein sequence: CASSSGAAGETQYF.

This clonotype was picked up a small number of times. The chain has TRBV5-1 and TRBJ2-7, with D possibly matching TRBD1 (5 bases). The CDR3 is made up of 13 amino acids. With 3 bases removed from V and 2 bases from J, the gap between germline ends came to 9 bases. The V gene's germline CDR1 is SGHRS and CDR2 YFSETQ. This chain's CDR3 is CASSYDSTYEQYF. DNA for the CDR3: TGCGCCAGCAGCTACGACAGTACCTACGAGCAGTACTTC.

The sample holds many counts of this clonotype. This chain links TRBV2 with TRBJ2-5, with TRBD2 matching over 15 bases. The CDR3 totals 20 residues. Germline V lookup: CDR1 SNHLY, CDR2 FYNNEI. The V and J ends lost 8 bases and 1 base, in that order; junction bases with no gene match: 17. The CDR3 nucleotides read TGTGCCAGCTTTATAGTTTACCGGACTAGCGGGAGGGATGGCCAAGAGACCCAGTACTTC. Translating gives CASFIVYRTSGRDGQETQYF.

V gene TRBV5-1 combines with J gene TRBJ1-4; 7 bases are a match to TRBD1. Germline V gene lookup returns CDR1 SGHRS and CDR2 YFSETQ. There are 14 residues in the CDR3. The V and J ends lost 4 bases and 3 bases, in that order; junction bases with no gene match: 3. Here the CDR3 reads CASSPTGPNEKLFF. In DNA, the CDR3 is TGCGCCAGCAGCCCGACAGGGCCTAATGAAAAACTGTTTTTT.

This clonotype was seen more than once but under ten times. CDR3 sequence reads: CASSPPRGAGSPLHF. The CDR3 bases are TGTGCCAGCAGTCCCCCTAGGGGGGCTGGTTCACCCCTCCACTTT. The rearrangement links TRBV28 to TRBJ1-6, with D tentatively TRBD1 (6 bases). The CDR3 loop spans 15 amino acids. The V gene lost 5 bases and the J gene lost 9 bases, with 17 bases spanning the gap. Per germline, CDR1 MDHEN and CDR2 SYDVKM.

This clonotype has a count of ten or more. The chain recombines TRBV9 with TRBJ1-5; perhaps TRBD1 as D (5 bases). Germline V gene data show CDR1 as SGDLS and CDR2 as YYNGEE. V shed 0 bases and J shed 1 base, with 5 bases lying between them. The length of the CDR3 is 14 residues. CDR3 amino acids: CASSVGGSNQPQHF. The CDR3 DNA reads TGTGCCAGCAGCGTAGGGGGGAGCAATCAGCCCCAGCATTTT.

The V gene is TRBV5-6, the J gene TRBJ2-7, with TRBD1 as a possible D gene (6 bases). The J call is uncertain, as TRBJ2-1 better fits the DNA end. Per the germline V gene, CDR1 is SGHDT and CDR2 is YYEEEE. The CDR3 runs to 15 residues. The CDR3 region has the DNA TGTGCCAGCAGCCTACCAGACGGCAGGGGATACGAGCAGTTCTTC. Protein: CASSLPDGRGYEQFF.

This clonotype was seen many times. The genes are TRBV2 and TRBJ1-1; 7 bases fit TRBD1. CDR3 length: 16 residues. Losses at the gene ends were 6 bases for V and 1 base for J; bases not matched to a gene: 11. CDR1 and CDR2 (germline): SNHLY, FYNNEI. CDR3 sequence (DNA): TGTGCCAGCAGCATCCTCCGGGACAGCTCGAACACTGAAGCTTTCTTT. It specifies CASSILRDSSNTEAFF.